The clone carrying this TCR beta chain showed up just once. As yet, its antigen is unknown. The CDR3 runs to 15 residues. The V gene's germline CDR1 is SEHNR and CDR2 FQNEAQ (reference sequence). Unmatched junction bases numbered 5, after V lost 10 bases and J lost 1 base. The data were obtained in a study of cytomegalovirus exposure and HLA in healthy donors. Turning to the study itself: Early release data held 85 million to 95 million unique TCRs from HLA-typed donors.

Amplification used 60 Vbeta primers and 13 Jbeta primers. The table came from immunoSEQ multiplex PCR; TCRdb's copy has only in-frame clones and leaves some out. In the table there are approximately 100,000 clones, around 80% of which are singletons. Study-level points and caveats: Presence/absence analyses assumed roughly uniform sequencing depth across donors, which may not hold. Later on, an analysis tied around 17,000 TCR beta sequences to HLA alleles at 0.05 false discovery rate. TCR beta chains associated with HLA were, in a later analysis, more clonally expanded than equally common others.

The clonotype was recovered from a woman in her 40s in good health and CMV-seronegative. Sequenced sample: PBMCs. The chain employs TRBV7-9 and TRBJ2-2, with 11 bases lining up with TRBD2. The CDR3 spells CAIGTSGRNTGELFF. In DNA form, the CDR3 reads TGTGCCATCGGGACTAGCGGAAGGAACACCGGGGAGCTGTTTTTT.